Listed below are T cell receptor beta chains from one sample, sequenced in a study of cytomegalovirus exposure and HLA in healthy donors. Generated by immunoSEQ multiplex PCR, the TCRdb table keeps only in-frame clones and is missing some. The table records about 150,000 clones, around 79% of them present only once. Sequencing input: PBMCs. The receptors here all came from a man aged 35-49 years in good health and CMV-seropositive. The CDR3 runs from the conserved cysteine through the conserved F or W. A D gene is named only where the DNA matches it firmly. Expanded clones are given a class, and other clones once, few, many or no size at all.

d_call j_call v_call clone_size cdr3_nt cdr3_aa
NA TRBJ2-2 TRBV11-3 once TGTGCCAGCAGCCGGGACTTTAGTAACACCGGGGAGCTGTTTTTT CASSRDFSNTGELFF
NA TRBJ2-7 TRBV2 NA TGTGCCAGCCGCACAATTTACGAGCAGTACTTC CASRTIYEQYF
TRBD1 TRBJ2-3 TRBV6-4 NA TGTGCCAGCAGTGACTCTCCCGACAGGGCGGATACGCAGTATTTT CASSDSPDRADTQYF
TRBD1 TRBJ1-2 TRBV19 NA TGTGCCAGTAGTCGAGGGGGCGATAACTATGGCTACACCTTC CASSRGGDNYGYTF
NA TRBJ2-7 TRBV6-5 NA TGTGCCAGCAGTTCCTGGAGTGCCGGGGAAGTCGAGCAGTACTTC CASSSWSAGEVEQYF
TRBD2 TRBJ2-7 TRBV2 NA TGTGCCAGCATTACGAGCGGGAGAGGTTTGCAGTACTTC CASITSGRGLQYF
TRBD1 TRBJ2-3 TRBV29-1 once TGCAGCGTCGACCATCCCGGGACAGACACGGATACGCAGTATTTT CSVDHPGTDTDTQYF
TRBD1 TRBJ1-5 TRBV4-1 NA TGCGCCAGCAGCCAAACCGGGACAGGGGTCGATCAGCCCCAGCATTTT CASSQTGTGVDQPQHF
TRBD1 TRBJ1-6 TRBV13 NA TGTGCCAGCAGCACCCGAAGGAACAGGGGCTGGGATTCACCCCTCCACTTT CASSTRRNRGWDSPLHF
NA TRBJ1-3 TRBV7-2 few TGTGCCAGCAGCGAGGGACATTTGAACACCATATATTTT CASSEGHLNTIYF
TRBD2 TRBJ2-7 TRBV28 NA TGTGCCAGCAGTCCGGGGCTAGCGGGAGTGGTCGAGCAGTACTTC CASSPGLAGVVEQYF
NA TRBJ1-4 TRBV6-5 NA TGTGCCAGCAGTCTGGAGAGAGCAACTAATGAAAAACTGTTTTTT CASSLERATNEKLFF
TRBD2 TRBJ2-1 TRBV7-9 NA TGTGCCAGCAGCCCACTAGCGGGAGGCAACAATGAGCAGTTCTTC CASSPLAGGNNEQFF
NA TRBJ2-5 TRBV29-1 NA TGCAGCGTTGAGGACACTTCACAAGAGACCCAGTACTTC CSVEDTSQETQYF
TRBD2 TRBJ2-7 TRBV6-1 NA TGTGCCAGCAGTCCGGGACTAGCGGGACGGGAGCAGTACTTC CASSPGLAGREQYF
TRBD2 TRBJ2-1 TRBV10-3 NA TGTGCCATCAGTGAGTCGAATGGCGGGAGAGGGTACAATGAGCAGTTCTTC CAISESNGGRGYNEQFF
NA TRBJ2-1 TRBV14 NA TGTGCCAGCAGCCTCGGTACCCGTGACTACAATGAGCAGTTCTTC CASSLGTRDYNEQFF
TRBD1 TRBJ1-2 TRBV27 NA TGTGCCAGCAGTTTTTCAGGGGGCGACTATGGCTACACCTTC CASSFSGGDYGYTF
NA TRBJ1-1 TRBV19 NA TGTGCCAGTAGTTCGGTGGCTGTAGCGATGAACACTGAAGCTTTCTTT CASSSVAVAMNTEAFF
TRBD1 TRBJ2-7 TRBV6-5 NA TGTGCCAGCAGCCGGGACAGGGGTCTCTACGAGCAGTACTTC CASSRDRGLYEQYF
TRBD1 TRBJ1-6 TRBV27 NA TGTGCCAGCAGTTTCGGGACAGCTTTAAATAATTCACCCCTCCACTTT CASSFGTALNNSPLHF
TRBD2 TRBJ2-1 TRBV14 NA TGTGCCAGCAGCCTAGCTAGCGGGTCCTACAATGAGCAGTTCTTC CASSLASGSYNEQFF
NA TRBJ1-1 TRBV6-5 NA TGTGCCAGCAGTTACTCGATCCGGGACACTGAAGCTTTCTTT CASSYSIRDTEAFF
NA TRBJ2-3 TRBV30 NA TGTGCCTGGAGTAGGAAGGGGCACACAGATACGCAGTATTTT CAWSRKGHTDTQYF
TRBD1 TRBJ2-7 TRBV19 NA TGTGCCAGCCGGGACAGGGGCCCACACGAGCAGTACTTC CASRDRGPHEQYF
NA TRBJ1-1 TRBV19 NA TGTGCCAGTAGTATCCCCTCCGGTAGAGCTTTCTTT CASSIPSGRAFF
TRBD1 TRBJ1-1 TRBV10-3 NA TGTGCCATCAGTGAGCCCCGGGACAGGGTTAACACTGAAGCTTTCTTT CAISEPRDRVNTEAFF
TRBD1 TRBJ1-6 TRBV2 NA TGTGCCAGCAGTGCGGACAGGGGCCCTTCACCCCTCCACTTT CASSADRGPSPLHF
NA TRBJ2-7 TRBV5-1 NA TGCGCCAGCAGCTTGGTTTTTGGGAGCGATTCCGGCGAGCAGTACTTC CASSLVFGSDSGEQYF
TRBD1 TRBJ2-1 TRBV15 NA TGTGCCACCAGCAGAGCGACAGGGGGCGGGGAGCAGTTCTTC CATSRATGGGEQFF
NA TRBJ1-2 TRBV15 NA TGTGCCACCAGCGGTTCGGCTAACTATGGCTACACCTTC CATSGSANYGYTF
NA TRBJ2-7 TRBV4-2 NA TGTGCCAGCAGCCAAGATAAGGGAGGTGGCTTTCTCTCCTACGAGCAGTACTTC CASSQDKGGGFLSYEQYF
NA TRBJ2-3 TRBV18 NA TGTGCCAGCTCACCACCCTCTGCAGATACGCAGTATTTT CASSPPSADTQYF
NA TRBJ2-1 TRBV7-3 once TGTGCCAGCCGGGCCCCATCGGGGAATGAGCAGTTCTTC CASRAPSGNEQFF